These 26 T cell receptor beta chains were all obtained from the same sample, sequenced in a study of human T cells and chemical hapten exposure. TCRdb recomputed calls from the RACE reads with MiXCR, one row per CDR3 protein. Here the sample spans around 380,000 distinct CDR3 sequences, around 5% being singletons. Time point described: pre-sensitization, week 0. Treatment of the sample: therapeutic diphenylcyclopropenone sensitization with weekly scalp DPC. The sequencing used whole blood, collected in connection with sensitization to the hapten diphenylcyclopropenone (DPC). Receptors originate from a woman under 30 with alopecia areata. Some clones in this sample may be carry-over from other donors' samples.

This clonotype has a count of ten or more. The chain joins TRBV7-4 to TRBJ1-4; D remains unclear. Germline loops: CDR1 SGHVT, CDR2 SQSDAQ. This CDR3 contains 17 residues. V lost 3 bases and J lost 2, with 16 bases in between. Here the CDR3 reads CASSLDGLSKTNEKLFF. In nucleotides, the CDR3 is TGTGCCAGCAGCTTGGATGGGCTTAGCAAGACTAATGAAAAACTGTTTTTT.

This clonotype was counted ten times or more. The chain has TRBV12-3 or TRBV12-4 and TRBJ2-7; D ambiguous. There are 13 residues in the CDR3. The ends were cut back, 3 bases at V and 3 bases at J, with 9 bases in the middle. CDR3 DNA: TGTGCCAGCAGTTTTACGACCTACTACGAGCAGTACTTC. The encoded protein is CASSFTTYYEQYF.

This clonotype was observed at least ten times. The V and J genes are TRBV24-1 and TRBJ1-5, with a possible D match to TRBD1 (5 bases). V lost 7 bases and J lost 3, with 18 bases in between. Germline loops: CDR1 KGHDR, CDR2 SFDVKD. The CDR3 consists of 16 residues. The CDR3 DNA is TGTGCCACCAGCGGTACCTTAGGGGACCCCAATCAGCCCCAGCATTTT. This encodes CATSGTLGDPNQPQHF.

The gene calls are TRBV6-2 or TRBV6-3 and TRBJ1-2; D unresolved. This CDR3 is 14 amino acids long. Germline V gene sequence: CDR1 MNHEY, CDR2 SVGEGT. The V end lost 6 bases, the J end lost 4 bases, and 15 bases lay between the germline ends. CDR3 nucleotides: TGTGCCAGCAGACGCACCACAGTTGGCTATGGCTACACCTTC. It translates to CASRRTTVGYGYTF.

The chain uses TRBV5-4 and TRBJ2-3, with TRBD2 as a possible D gene (6 bases). Germline V gene data show CDR1 as SGHNT and CDR2 as YYREEE (reference sequence). V was pared by 2 bases and J by 1 base, with 14 bases between. The CDR3 is 16 amino acids. This CDR3 is CASSFGTGEGTDTQYF. The CDR3 DNA follows: TGTGCCAGCAGCTTTGGAACGGGGGAGGGCACAGATACGCAGTATTTT.

In its sample, this clonotype was seen many times. The chain is built from TRBV5-1 and TRBJ2-3; possibly TRBD1 or TRBD2 for D (5 bases each). The CDR3 loop spans 16 amino acids. Per the germline V gene, CDR1 is SGHRS and CDR2 is YFSETQ. V was trimmed by 4 bases and J by 4 bases, leaving 19 bases between them. CDR3 sequence reads: CASSVPLDGASDTQYF. CDR3 DNA sequence: TGCGCCAGCAGCGTTCCACTAGACGGGGCATCAGATACGCAGTATTTT.

This clonotype occurred a few times. V is TRBV13 and J is TRBJ1-5, with D perhaps TRBD1 (5 bases). This CDR3 comprises 15 residues. The V end lost 0 bases, the J end lost 6 bases, and 12 bases lay between the germline ends. Looked up from germline, CDR1 is PRHDT and CDR2 is FYEKMQ (reference sequence). The CDR3 spells CASSLGQALGQPQHF. In DNA, the CDR3 is TGTGCCAGCAGCTTAGGACAGGCCTTGGGTCAGCCCCAGCATTTT.

This clonotype has at least ten counts. The V call is TRBV2, the J call TRBJ2-3; D call uncertain. The CDR3 totals 13 residues. Between the trimmed V and J ends, which lost 1 base and 3 bases, there was a span of 5 bases. Germline CDR1 and CDR2: SNHLY and FYNNEI. Here the CDR3 reads CASSEGLTDTQYF. In nucleotides, the CDR3 is TGTGCCAGCAGTGAAGGCCTAACAGATACGCAGTATTTT.

This clonotype was counted at least ten times. V gene TRBV7-2 combines with J gene TRBJ1-4, with 7 bases aligning to TRBD1. V lost 2 bases, J lost 4 bases, and 1 base stayed unmatched. CDR3 length: 14 residues. Germline V lookup: CDR1 SGHTA, CDR2 FQGNSA. The CDR3 bases are TGTGCCAGCAGCTTAACAGGGGTTAATGAAAAACTGTTTTTT. This sequence encodes CASSLTGVNEKLFF.

The chain recombines TRBV7-3 with TRBJ1-1; D not certain. CDR1 and CDR2 (germline): SGHTA, FQGTGA. Trimming left V 3 bases short and J 1 base short, with 9 bases between. The CDR3 extends over 14 amino acids. The CDR3 nucleotides read TGTGCCAGCAGCTTGGCGGGTCAGAACACTGAAGCTTTCTTT. This sequence encodes CASSLAGQNTEAFF.

The table lists this clonotype with a few counts. The chain has TRBV10-2 and TRBJ2-3; 7 nucleotides match TRBD2. This CDR3 region has 14 residues. Looked up from germline, CDR1 is WSHSY and CDR2 is SAAADI. The V segment lost 8 bases and the J segment 3 bases; nucleotides outside the gene matches: 8. The CDR3 nucleotides are TGCGCCAGCGGACTGAGCGGGGCGACAGATACGCAGTATTTT. Translation gives CASGLSGATDTQYF.

This clonotype occurred a few times. The rearrangement links TRBV4-1 to TRBJ1-5; D perhaps matches TRBD1 (5 bases). The germline V gene encodes CDR1 MGHRA and CDR2 YSYEKL. Trimming cost V 3 bases and J 1 base, with 13 bases left between them. CDR3 size: 16 residues. This CDR3 is CASSHVGARSNQPQHF. The CDR3 DNA follows: TGCGCCAGCAGCCATGTAGGGGCAAGGAGCAATCAGCCCCAGCATTTT.

This clonotype turned up a few times. V gene TRBV2 combines with J gene TRBJ2-1, with a tentative D call TRBD1 (5 bases). The CDR3 length is 15 residues. V was pared by 2 bases and J by 4 bases, with 12 bases between. The germline CDR1 and CDR2 sequences are SNHLY and FYNNEI. The CDR3 loop is CASSEFLDSYNEQFF. In nucleotides, the CDR3 is TGTGCCAGCAGTGAATTTCTAGACAGTTACAATGAGCAGTTCTTC.

J is TRBJ1-4 and V is TRBV5-1, with a weak D call TRBD1 (5 bases). The V end lost 1 base, the J end lost 8 bases, and 15 bases lay between the germline ends. Germline-derived CDR1 and CDR2 are SGHRS and YFSETQ. This CDR3 is 15 amino acids long. CDR3 bases: TGCGCCAGCAGCTTGCAGCCAGGGAGTGAAGAAAAACTGTTTTTT. Its translation: CASSLQPGSEEKLFF.

The sample holds a few counts of this clonotype. The chain combines TRBV5-1 with TRBJ2-7, with a tentative D call TRBD2 (5 bases). The CDR3 loop spans 14 amino acids. Deletions cut 3 bases from V and 2 bases from J, with 12 bases between. Germline loops: CDR1 SGHRS, CDR2 YFSETQ. Here the CDR3 reads CASSSGGQAYEQYF. CDR3 DNA: TGCGCCAGCAGCTCCGGAGGTCAGGCCTACGAGCAGTACTTC.

The gene calls are TRBV2 and TRBJ2-7; possibly TRBD1 for D (8 bases). CDR1 and CDR2 from the germline V gene are SNHLY and FYNNEI. The V end lost 8 bases, the J end lost 4 bases, and 18 bases lay between the germline ends. This CDR3 has 14 amino acids. CDR3 sequence reads: CASREQGGGYEQYF. Here the CDR3 DNA reads TGTGCCAGCCGAGAACAGGGGGGAGGGTACGAGCAGTACTTC. Filled out from reference TRBV2 and TRBJ2-7, the complete variable domain reads EPEVTQTPSHQVTQMGQEVILRCVPISNHLYFYWYRQILGQKVEFLVSFYNNEISEKSEIFDDQFSVERPDGSNFTLKIRSTKLEDSAMYFCASREQGGGYEQYFGPGTRLTVT.

This clonotype came up many times. The chain combines TRBV27 with TRBJ1-2; D uncertain. Germline CDR1 and CDR2: MNHEY and SMNVEV (reference sequence). V was cut by 3 bases and J by 2 bases, with 7 bases left in between. The CDR3 is 13 amino acids. The CDR3 coding sequence is TGTGCCAGCAGTTTCACGGTCAACTATGGCTACACCTTC. Translating gives CASSFTVNYGYTF.

The table lists this clonotype with a few counts. The rearrangement uses TRBV7-9 and TRBJ1-3; D is unclear. Trimming took off 2 bases at V and 4 bases at J, with 9 bases between the two ends. The CDR3 is 14 amino acids. Germline V gene data show CDR1 as SEHNR and CDR2 as FQNEAQ (reference sequence). The DNA for the CDR3 is TGTGCCAGCAGCTTACGACGCCAAGGAAACACCATATATTTT. This encodes CASSLRRQGNTIYF.

This clonotype was counted only a few times. V usage is TRBV10-3 and J usage is TRBJ2-1; D remains ambiguous. The CDR3 has 15 amino acids. Germline CDR1 and CDR2: ENHRY and SYGVKD. V lost 6 bases and J 2 bases, leaving 14 bases between the germline ends. CDR3: CAISPLGDTYNEQFF. CDR3 DNA: TGTGCCATCAGCCCACTGGGCGATACCTACAATGAGCAGTTCTTC.

The sample holds a few counts of this clonotype. The J gene is TRBJ1-6, the V gene TRBV18, with 8 bases matching TRBD1. The CDR3 spans 16 residues. V was pared by 3 bases and J by 7 bases, with 8 bases of the junction left unmatched. CDR1 KGHSH and CDR2 LQKENI come from the germline V gene. CDR3 DNA: TGTGCCAGCTCACCGGCAGGGGGCGGATTAAATTCACCCCTCCACTTT. It translates to CASSPAGGGLNSPLHF.

The rearrangement joins TRBV6-1 to TRBJ1-5, with D hard to call. Trimming took off 5 bases at V and 5 bases at J, with 10 bases between the two ends. This CDR3 spans 13 amino acids. Per germline, CDR1 MNHNS and CDR2 SASEGT. The CDR3 nucleotides read TGTGCCAGCAGTCCCTCGGCGTATCAGCCCCAGCATTTT. Residues: CASSPSAYQPQHF.

This clonotype was picked up many times. The chain combines TRBV5-6 with TRBJ1-6; D uncertain. Trimming left V 5 bases short and J 7 bases short, with 10 bases between. Germline CDR1 reads SGHDT; CDR2 reads YYEEEE. The CDR3 contains 13 residues. The CDR3 spells CASSAIGNSPLHF. The CDR3, as DNA: TGTGCCAGCAGTGCTATCGGCAATTCACCCCTCCACTTT.

This clonotype was picked up many times. The chain employs TRBV5-4 and TRBJ1-4; maybe TRBD1 (6 bases). This CDR3 has 16 amino acids. CDR1 is SGHNT and CDR2 is YYREEE in the germline V gene (reference sequence). V shed 5 bases and J shed 7 bases, with 21 bases lying between them. The CDR3 DNA is TGTGCCAGCAGTTCCTACACAGGGATGATCAGTGAAAAACTGTTTTTT. This translates into CASSSYTGMISEKLFF.

This clonotype occurred a few times. In DNA form, the CDR3 reads TGCGCCAGCAGCACGGACAGCTTTACCTACGAGCAGTACTTC. Translation: CASSTDSFTYEQYF. The chain couples TRBV5-1 to TRBJ2-7; TRBD1 might be the D (6 bases). The V gene lost 4 bases and the J gene lost 2 bases, with 13 bases spanning the gap. The CDR3 is 14 residues long. Germline loops: CDR1 SGHRS, CDR2 YFSETQ.

This clonotype has just a few counts. The chain has TRBV7-2 and TRBJ2-7; no reliable D call. V was trimmed by 5 bases and J by 3 bases, leaving 20 bases between them. Germline values: CDR1 SGHTA, CDR2 FQGNSA. The CDR3 is 16 residues long. The CDR3 DNA sequence: TGTGCCAGCAGCCCCGCGGCCAGTATCCGTCTCTACGAGCAGTACTTC. Translation gives CASSPAASIRLYEQYF.

This clonotype was detected a few times. V is TRBV3-1 and J is TRBJ2-7; D gene ambiguous. Germline CDR1 is LGHDT and CDR2 is YNNKEL (reference sequence). This CDR3 is 14 amino acids long. The V end was cut by 4 bases, the J end by 2 bases, with 12 bases between. The CDR3 region is CASSPHPDAYEQYF. The CDR3 DNA is TGTGCCAGCAGCCCCCACCCCGACGCCTACGAGCAGTACTTC.